A single sample is the source of the 18 T cell receptor beta chains below, sequenced in a study of OX40 agonist ivuxolimab in advanced cancers. Using immunoSEQ multiplex PCR, the repertoire was profiled, and TCRdb retains in-frame clones only, with some absent. This sample carries fewer than 25,000 clones, over 60% of them seen once, and the ten largest clones take about 18%. Sequencing used CD4+ or CD8+ T cells sorted from blood, obtained in a trial of the OX40 agonist ivuxolimab. The receptors shown here come from an adult with an advanced solid tumor such as melanoma, head and neck, liver or kidney cancer.

V and J are TRBV6-5 and TRBJ1-2; maybe TRBD1 (6 bases). V lost 8 bases and J lost 6, with 16 bases in between. The CDR3 loop spans 13 amino acids. The germline gives CDR1 MNHEY, CDR2 SVGAGI. The CDR3 bases are TGTGCCAGCGGGTACACAGGGAATCATGGCTACACCTTC. Translating it yields CASGYTGNHGYTF.

This chain joins TRBV5-5 and TRBJ2-1; D remains ambiguous. V was clipped by 2 bases and J by 5 bases, with 11 bases between them. Germline V gene sequence: CDR1 SGHKS, CDR2 YYEKEE (reference sequence). The CDR3 sequence is 14 residues long. The CDR3 region has the DNA TGTGCCAGCAGCTTCCCCGGCACACACAATGAGCAGTTCTTC. Translating it yields CASSFPGTHNEQFF.

The chain joins TRBV21-1 to TRBJ2-3; TRBD2, the table's D call, lacks a check against the DNA. TRBV21-1 is deemed a pseudogene. There are 18 residues in the CDR3. The CDR3 DNA is TGTGCCAGCAGCCCAAACGTGGGACTAGCGGGGGAGGGGGATACGCAGTATTTT. Encoded protein: CASSPNVGLAGEGDTQYF.

The rearrangement links TRBV6-6 to TRBJ2-2; D perhaps matches TRBD2 (5 bases). The germline V gene encodes CDR1 MNHNY and CDR2 SVGAGI (reference sequence). Trimming took 6 bases from V and 5 from J, leaving 16 bases between them. This CDR3 has 15 amino acids. CDR3 bases: TGTGCCAGCAGATGGACTCCGGGTTCGACCGGGGAGCTGTTTTTT. As protein: CASRWTPGSTGELFF.

This clone came up a few times. V gene TRBV6-6 combines with J gene TRBJ2-3, with TRBD2 matching over 9 bases. V shed 6 bases, J shed 4 bases, and the junction held 8 bases outside the gene matches. The V gene's germline CDR1 is MNHNY and CDR2 SVGAGI (reference sequence). The CDR3 loop spans 15 amino acids. The chain's CDR3 is CASRSGTSMSDTQYF. The CDR3 coding sequence is TGTGCCAGCAGGTCCGGGACTAGCATGTCAGATACGCAGTATTTT.

This chain connects TRBV28 to TRBJ2-5; 10 bases match TRBD2. CDR1 and CDR2 (germline): MDHEN, SYDVKM. Trimming at V came to 3 bases and at J to 5 bases, leaving 12 bases not matched to a gene. CDR3 length equals 17 residues. The CDR3 reads CASSFPPSGGAWETQYF. The CDR3 coding sequence is TGTGCCAGCAGTTTTCCTCCCAGCGGGGGGGCGTGGGAGACCCAGTACTTC.

This clone occurred once. The chain employs TRBV7-9 and TRBJ2-1; 7 bases fit TRBD1. This CDR3 is built from 16 residues. Per germline, CDR1 SEHNR and CDR2 FQNEAQ (reference sequence). V shed 5 bases, J shed 4 bases, and the junction held 11 bases outside the gene matches. The CDR3 coding sequence is TGTGCCAGCAGCACCCAGGACAGGTCCTATTACAATGAGCAGTTCTTC. Amino acid sequence: CASSTQDRSYYNEQFF.

The chain couples TRBV28 to TRBJ1-1; D not resolved. This CDR3 region has 14 residues. Germline V lookup: CDR1 MDHEN, CDR2 SYDVKM. The ends were cut back, 3 bases at V and 5 bases at J, with 13 bases in the middle. CDR3 amino acids: CASSLRRSGTEAFF. Here the CDR3 DNA reads TGTGCCAGCAGTTTGAGACGGTCTGGGACTGAAGCTTTCTTT.

The table lists this clone with a few counts. This sequence joins TRBV5-5 and TRBJ2-5, with 7 bases matching TRBD1. The junction had 8 bases not matched to a gene; V was cut back by 4 bases and J by 5 bases. The CDR3 is 14 amino acids. Looked up from germline, CDR1 is SGHKS and CDR2 is YYEKEE (reference sequence). CDR3: CASSPGTAAETQYF. In DNA, the CDR3 is TGTGCCAGCAGCCCCGGGACAGCCGCGGAGACCCAGTACTTC.

The chain carries TRBV7-9 and TRBJ2-1; D perhaps matches TRBD2 (6 bases). The germline gives CDR1 SEHNR, CDR2 FQNEAQ (reference sequence). The CDR3 is 14 amino acids. V lost 7 bases, J lost 6 bases, and 16 bases lay in between. CDR3 sequence reads: CASTPGVLGNEQFF. CDR3 sequence (DNA): TGTGCCAGCACCCCGGGGGTCCTCGGCAATGAGCAGTTCTTC.

The chain is built from TRBV7-6 and TRBJ2-7; no reliable D call. The V and J ends lost 1 base and 0 bases respectively, with 7 bases between them. This CDR3 region has 14 residues. Germline assignment: CDR1 SGHVS and CDR2 FNYEAQ. CDR3 sequence (DNA): TGTGCCAGCAGCTTAGTAGGAGACTCCTACGAGCAGTACTTC. This sequence encodes CASSLVGDSYEQYF.

The V gene is TRBV6-4, the J gene TRBJ2-7; D uncertain. The CDR3 is 12 residues long. Per the germline V gene, CDR1 is MRHNA and CDR2 is SNTAGT. Trimming took 4 bases from V and 2 from J, leaving 6 bases between them. The CDR3 DNA sequence: TGTGCCAGCAGTGCCCCCCCCTACGAGCAGTACTTC. It yields the protein CASSAPPYEQYF.

This clone was recorded a few times. The chain recombines TRBV7-3 with TRBJ2-1; 7 bases match TRBD2. CDR1 SGHTA and CDR2 FQGTGA come from the germline V gene. After removal of 2 bases from V and 5 bases from J, the junction contained 6 bases not matched to a gene. This CDR3 region has 15 residues. The CDR3 protein is CASSLELAMNNEQFF. In DNA form, the CDR3 reads TGTGCCAGCAGCTTAGAACTAGCGATGAACAATGAGCAGTTCTTC.

The V and J genes are TRBV7-9 and TRBJ1-1, with unresolved D. Germline V gene lookup returns CDR1 SEHNR and CDR2 FQNEAQ (reference sequence). The CDR3 is made up of 14 amino acids. V was cut by 4 bases and J by 5 bases, with 14 bases left in between. CDR3 in amino acids: CASSSVPRSTEAFF. In DNA, the CDR3 is TGTGCCAGCAGCTCGGTCCCGCGGTCGACTGAAGCTTTCTTT.

The chain has TRBV29-1 and TRBJ2-7, with D perhaps matching TRBD1 or TRBD2 (6 bases each). Germline V CDR1 and CDR2: SQVTM, ANQGSEA. This CDR3 has 14 residues. Trimming stripped 4 bases from V and 0 bases from J, with 13 bases between. The CDR3, as DNA: TGCAGCGTTGGCGGGGACACCCGCTCCTACGAGCAGTACTTC. Encoded protein: CSVGGDTRSYEQYF.

The V and J genes are TRBV21-1 and TRBJ2-7; the table's D call TRBD2 went unverified against the DNA. TRBV21-1 is reported as a pseudogene. The CDR3 is made up of 14 amino acids. Here the CDR3 reads CASSNPTSSYEQYF. CDR3 nucleotides: TGTGCCAGCAGCAACCCGACTAGCTCCTACGAGCAGTACTTC.

The V and J genes are TRBV4-2 and TRBJ1-3; D call uncertain. This CDR3 region has 13 residues. Germline V gene data show CDR1 as LGHNA and CDR2 as YNFKEQ. Trimming removed 6 bases from V and 7 bases from J, with 13 bases in between. Here the CDR3 reads CASSRTLENTIYF. Written as DNA, the CDR3 is TGTGCCAGCAGTCGGACTCTCGAGAACACCATATATTTT.

The V gene is TRBV9, the J gene TRBJ2-5; D may be TRBD1 (6 bases). The CDR3 has 15 residues. Trimming removed 0 bases at V and 1 base at J, with 10 bases between. Germline lookup yields CDR1 SGDLS and CDR2 YYNGEE. In DNA form, the CDR3 reads TGTGCCAGCAGCGTAGGTAGGACAGTCCAAGAGACCCAGTACTTC. Translation: CASSVGRTVQETQYF.